These T cell receptor beta chains were read from a single sample in a study of breast tumors, draining lymph nodes, adjacent tissues. TCRdb re-analysed the multiplex PCR reads in MiXCR, keeping a single row per CDR3 protein. Here the sample spans around 130,000 distinct CDR3 sequences, about 31% being singletons. The sample consisted of axillary lymph node tissue. Receptors were obtained from a female donor with breast cancer. Some clones in this sample may be carry-over from other donors' samples. CDR3s include the opening cysteine and the closing phenylalanine or tryptophan. Each record gives: V gene, clone size, CDR3 protein. Size values are once, few and many counts, or a class for expanded clones, and some rows have none.

TRBV7-3 . CASSLRGTHSPFHF
TRBV29-1 . CSGGNNEQFF
TRBV4-1 few CASSPPPGTTPQGQAKNIQYF
TRBV20-1 many CSSFGQSTGELFF
TRBV4-1 few CASRGPLRDTEAFF
TRBV5-8 many CASSSGTRDNSPLHF
TRBV10-3 few CAISETQNMNTEAFF
TRBV4-1 many CASSPAGGTGELFF
TRBV9 . CASSVAQVPGANVLTF
TRBV6-5 few CASSHHHPTVSNQPQHF
TRBV2 . CASSEGGSGTFGQFF
TRBV6-4 few CASRDRGLPNTEAFF
TRBV28 many CASSARVNEKLFF
TRBV5-1 many CATRQAMGNTEAFF
TRBV20-1 . CSARPGQGRGYTF
TRBV7-4 many CASSLIWEAGTGDSPGELFF
TRBV4-3 many CASSPSVSDAPEGEQFF
TRBV9 many CASSAPTVAGANVLTF
TRBV30 many CAWSMDGTDTQYF
TRBV24-1 many CATSEPGQPYGYTF
TRBV12-3/TRBV12-4 many CASTLGGTGRNIQYF
TRBV12-3/TRBV12-4 . CASSLGQGYNEQYF
TRBV6-1 many CASSEGRITGSPLHF
TRBV9 many CASSAGDRQPQHF
TRBV30 many CAWSSKPGLINEKLFF
TRBV6-4 many CASNRDSTDTQYF
TRBV2 . CASRGRHLLQPQYF
TRBV30 many CAWSQGSANYGYTF
TRBV4-1 many CASSQPGTQANYGYTF
TRBV19 . CASRGLVNTEAFF
TRBV10-2 many CASRGTGGGLNEKLFF
TRBV12-3/TRBV12-4 . CASSDKGHTDTQYF
TRBV20-1 . CSAPGTGGTNEKLFF
TRBV28 few CASVGSGGRTDTQYF
TRBV20-1 . CSARLRGGSGTEAFF
TRBV5-6 many CASSLAGMGNQPQHF
TRBV11-1 once CASSWKTQGTYEQYF
TRBV14 many CASSQGGGDNEKLFF
TRBV6-6 many CASSLAPRNSPLHF
TRBV12-3/TRBV12-4 many CASSLSGRVRNTIYF
TRBV5-4 . CASSRPTSGGTESYNEQFF
TRBV30 many CAWIGVPGTANQPQHF
TRBV2 many CASARSYEQYF
TRBV20-1 many CSAHHPVSLGGTQYF
TRBV5-5 . CASSVGGMAEVNSPLHF
TRBV7-9 many CASSLGGGPTDTQYF
TRBV20-1 many CSVRDRNYEKLFF
TRBV20-1 . CSARRSPGNTEAFF
TRBV30 many CAWSTDRGSYNEQFF
TRBV6-5 many CASSHSVFGYSYGYTF
TRBV7-9 once CASSLEGTGNYNEQFF
TRBV28 many CASSVSTGASPLHF